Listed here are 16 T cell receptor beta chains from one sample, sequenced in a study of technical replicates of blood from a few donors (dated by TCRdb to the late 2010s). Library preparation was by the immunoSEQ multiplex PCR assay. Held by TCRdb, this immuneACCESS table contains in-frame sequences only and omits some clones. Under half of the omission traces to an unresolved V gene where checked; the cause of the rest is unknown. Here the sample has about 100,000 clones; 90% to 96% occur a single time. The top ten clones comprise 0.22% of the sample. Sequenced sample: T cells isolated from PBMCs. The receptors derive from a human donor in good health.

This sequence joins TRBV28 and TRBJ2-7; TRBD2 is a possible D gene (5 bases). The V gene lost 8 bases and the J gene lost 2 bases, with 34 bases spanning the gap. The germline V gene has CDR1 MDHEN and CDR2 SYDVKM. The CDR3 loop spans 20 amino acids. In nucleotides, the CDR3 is TGTGCCAGCCCCCAAGTTCTAGGGAGAGTAGATCCTGATGGTCCCTACGAGCAGTACTTC. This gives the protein CASPQVLGRVDPDGPYEQYF.

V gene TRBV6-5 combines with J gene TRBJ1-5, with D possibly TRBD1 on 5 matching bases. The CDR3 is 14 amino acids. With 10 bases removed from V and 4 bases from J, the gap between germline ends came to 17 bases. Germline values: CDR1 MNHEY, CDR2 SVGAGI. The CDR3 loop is CATSQGRGNQPQHF. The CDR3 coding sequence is TGTGCCACCTCGCAGGGCCGGGGGAATCAGCCCCAGCATTTT.

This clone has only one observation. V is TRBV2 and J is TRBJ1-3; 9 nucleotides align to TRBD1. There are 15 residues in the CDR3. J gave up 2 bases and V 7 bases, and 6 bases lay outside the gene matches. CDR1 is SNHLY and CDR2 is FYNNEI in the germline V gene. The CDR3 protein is CASNIRDRAGNTIYF. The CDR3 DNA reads TGTGCCAGCAACATACGGGACAGGGCTGGAAACACCATATATTTT.

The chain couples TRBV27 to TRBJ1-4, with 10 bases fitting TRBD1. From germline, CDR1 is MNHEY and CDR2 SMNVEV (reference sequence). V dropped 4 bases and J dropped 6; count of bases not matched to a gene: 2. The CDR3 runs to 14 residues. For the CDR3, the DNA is TGTGCCAGCAGTTGGACAGGGGGTGATGAAAAACTGTTTTTT. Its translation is CASSWTGGDEKLFF.

The CDR3 protein is CAWIATATYEQYF. The CDR3 nucleotides read TGTGCCTGGATAGCGACGGCAACCTACGAGCAGTACTTC. This chain links TRBV30 with TRBJ2-7, with a possible D match to TRBD2 (5 bases). Germline CDR1 reads GTSNPN; CDR2 reads SVGIG (reference sequence). The V and J ends lost 4 bases and 2 bases respectively, with 12 bases between them. The CDR3 sequence is 13 residues long.

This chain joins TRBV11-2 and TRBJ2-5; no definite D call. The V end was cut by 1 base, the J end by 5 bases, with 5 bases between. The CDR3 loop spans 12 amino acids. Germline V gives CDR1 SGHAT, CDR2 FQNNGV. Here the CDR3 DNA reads TGTGCCAGCAGCTTAGTCCGGGAGACCCAGTACTTC. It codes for CASSLVRETQYF.

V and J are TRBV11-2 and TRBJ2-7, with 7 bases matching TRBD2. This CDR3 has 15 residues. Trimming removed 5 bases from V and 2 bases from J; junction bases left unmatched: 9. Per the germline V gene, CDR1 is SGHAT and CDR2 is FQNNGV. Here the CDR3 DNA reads TGTGCCAGCAGCCCAATAGCGGGCCAGCCCTACGAGCAGTACTTC. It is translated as CASSPIAGQPYEQYF.

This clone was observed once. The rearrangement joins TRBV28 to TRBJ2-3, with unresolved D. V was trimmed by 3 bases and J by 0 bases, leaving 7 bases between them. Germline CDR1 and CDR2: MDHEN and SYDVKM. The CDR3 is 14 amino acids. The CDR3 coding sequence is TGTGCCAGCAGTTTGAGGCACAGCACAGATACGCAGTATTTT. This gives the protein CASSLRHSTDTQYF.

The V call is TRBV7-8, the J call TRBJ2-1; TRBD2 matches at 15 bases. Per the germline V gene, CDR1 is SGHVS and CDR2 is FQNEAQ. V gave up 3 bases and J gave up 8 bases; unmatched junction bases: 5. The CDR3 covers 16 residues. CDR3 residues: CASSLRTSGGAYEQFF. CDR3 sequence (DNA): TGTGCCAGCAGCTTGAGGACTAGCGGGGGGGCCTATGAGCAGTTCTTC.

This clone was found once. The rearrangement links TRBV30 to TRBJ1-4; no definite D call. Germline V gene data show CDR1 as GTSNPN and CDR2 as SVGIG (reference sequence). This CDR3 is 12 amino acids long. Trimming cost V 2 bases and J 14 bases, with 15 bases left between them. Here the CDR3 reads CAWSNLGLSLFF. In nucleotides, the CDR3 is TGTGCCTGGAGTAATCTAGGACTCTCCCTGTTTTTT.

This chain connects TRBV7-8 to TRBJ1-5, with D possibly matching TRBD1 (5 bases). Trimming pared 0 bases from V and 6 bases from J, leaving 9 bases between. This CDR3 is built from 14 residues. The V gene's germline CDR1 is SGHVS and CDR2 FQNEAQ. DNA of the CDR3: TGTGCCAGCAGCTTAGCGCGGGGGGGTCAGCCCCAGCATTTT. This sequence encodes CASSLARGGQPQHF.

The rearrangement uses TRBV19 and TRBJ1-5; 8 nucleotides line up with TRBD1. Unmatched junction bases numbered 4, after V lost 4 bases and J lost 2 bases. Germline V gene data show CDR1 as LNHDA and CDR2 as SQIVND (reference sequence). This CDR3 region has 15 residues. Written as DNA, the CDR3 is TGTGCCAGTAGTACGGTACAGGGGGGCAATCAGCCCCAGCATTTT. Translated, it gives CASSTVQGGNQPQHF.

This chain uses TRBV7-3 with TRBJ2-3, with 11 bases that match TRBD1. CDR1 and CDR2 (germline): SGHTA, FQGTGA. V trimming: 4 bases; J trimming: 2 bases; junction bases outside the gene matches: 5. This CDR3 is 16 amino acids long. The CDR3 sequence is CASSSWDRGDTDTQYF. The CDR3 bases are TGTGCCAGCAGCTCCTGGGACAGGGGGGACACAGATACGCAGTATTTT.

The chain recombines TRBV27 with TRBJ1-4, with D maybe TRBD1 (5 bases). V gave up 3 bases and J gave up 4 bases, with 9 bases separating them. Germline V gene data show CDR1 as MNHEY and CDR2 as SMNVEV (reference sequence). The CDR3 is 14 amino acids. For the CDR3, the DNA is TGTGCCAGCAGTTTTAGGGGTGTTAATGAAAAACTGTTTTTT. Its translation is CASSFRGVNEKLFF.

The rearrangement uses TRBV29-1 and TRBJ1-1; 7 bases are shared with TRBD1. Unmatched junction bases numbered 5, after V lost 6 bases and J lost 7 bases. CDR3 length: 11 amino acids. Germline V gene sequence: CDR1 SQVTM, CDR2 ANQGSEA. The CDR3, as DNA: TGCAGCGTATTTCACAGGGGTGAAGCTTTCTTT. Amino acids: CSVFHRGEAFF.

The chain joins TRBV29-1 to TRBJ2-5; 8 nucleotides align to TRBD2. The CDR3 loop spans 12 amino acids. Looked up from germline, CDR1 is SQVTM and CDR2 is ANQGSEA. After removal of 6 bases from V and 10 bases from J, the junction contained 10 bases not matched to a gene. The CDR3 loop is CSVNKREMNQYF. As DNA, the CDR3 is TGCAGCGTAAATAAGCGGGAGATGAACCAGTACTTC.